This T cell receptor (beta chain) was sequenced for a study of shared clonotypes between healthy human individuals. The study's findings and limits: Generation of non-shared clonotypes was less probable than generation of clonotypes shared by all four donors. What rarefaction showed was incomplete sorted-subset sequencing despite large depth.

A note on this clone: Its antigen is not known.

Replicate PCRs for sorted subsets used around 200 ng DNA; this equaled 30,000 to 35,000 T cell genomes. The authors' processing: Quality scores were absent from the junction-only immunoSEQ sequences, so filtering differed. The data were produced by immunoSEQ multiplex PCR, yet TCRdb's version contains in-frame clones alone and is incomplete. The V and J calls and clone size come from that table; D and trimming were worked out from the DNA. The repertoire consists of roughly 2.4 million clones, with approximately 94% occurring once and the leading ten covering more than 0.1%. The CDR3 is made up of 17 amino acids. Germline CDR1 is KGHSH and CDR2 is LQKENI. V gave up 0 bases and J gave up 4 bases, with 16 bases separating them.

The TCR comes from a young man in good health. What was sequenced was naive CD4+ T cells sorted from blood. Sample subset: CD45RA+ positively selected. This chain uses TRBV18 with TRBJ1-3, with a tentative D call TRBD1 (5 bases). CDR3 loop: CASSPPLRTTWGNTIYF. The CDR3 bases are TGTGCCAGCTCACCACCCCTAAGGACAACGTGGGGAAACACCATATATTTT.